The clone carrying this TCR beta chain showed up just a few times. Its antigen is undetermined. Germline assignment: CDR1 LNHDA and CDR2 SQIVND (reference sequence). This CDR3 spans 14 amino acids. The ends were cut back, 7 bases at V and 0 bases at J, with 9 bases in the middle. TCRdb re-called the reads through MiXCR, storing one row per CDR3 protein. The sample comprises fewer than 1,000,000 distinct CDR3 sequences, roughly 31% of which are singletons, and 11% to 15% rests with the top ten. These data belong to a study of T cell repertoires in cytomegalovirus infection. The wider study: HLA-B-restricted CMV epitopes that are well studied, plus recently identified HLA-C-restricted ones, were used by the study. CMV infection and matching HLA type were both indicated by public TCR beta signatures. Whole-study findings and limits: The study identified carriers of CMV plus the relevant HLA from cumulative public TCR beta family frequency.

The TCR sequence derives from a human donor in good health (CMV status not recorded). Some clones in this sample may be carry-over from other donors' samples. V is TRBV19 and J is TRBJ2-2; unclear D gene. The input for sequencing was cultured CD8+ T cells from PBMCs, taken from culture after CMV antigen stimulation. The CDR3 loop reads CASKEPPNTGELFF. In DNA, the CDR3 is TGTGCCAGTAAAGAACCACCGAACACCGGGGAGCTGTTTTTT.